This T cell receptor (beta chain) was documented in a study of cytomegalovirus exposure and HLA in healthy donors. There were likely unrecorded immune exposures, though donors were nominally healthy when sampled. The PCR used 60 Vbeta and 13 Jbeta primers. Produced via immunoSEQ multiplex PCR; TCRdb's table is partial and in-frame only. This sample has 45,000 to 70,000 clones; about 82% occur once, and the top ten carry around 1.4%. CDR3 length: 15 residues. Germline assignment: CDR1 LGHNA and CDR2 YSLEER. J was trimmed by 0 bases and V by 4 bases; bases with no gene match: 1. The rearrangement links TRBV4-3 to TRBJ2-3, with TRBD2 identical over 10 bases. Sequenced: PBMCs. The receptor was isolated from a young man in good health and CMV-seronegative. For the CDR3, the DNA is TGCGCCAGCAGCCTGACTAGCGGGAGCACAGATACGCAGTATTTT. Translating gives CASSLTSGSTDTQYF.